Listed here is a single TCR beta chain. RNA, at roughly 0.5 to 1 ug, was reverse transcribed with random hexamers. The CDR3 of TCR beta was amplified by immunoSEQ multiplex PCR across 54 Vbeta and 13 Jbeta. TCRdb reprocessed the immunoSEQ multiplex PCR reads via MiXCR and lists one record per CDR3 protein. The sample records about 280,000 distinct CDR3 sequences, roughly 85% being singletons. The sample is drawn from a study of CD8 T cells in Susac syndrome. J was trimmed by 4 bases and V by 7 bases; bases with no gene match: 15. The germline V gene encodes CDR1 SGHVS and CDR2 FQNEAQ. The CDR3 has 17 residues.

The chain carries TRBV7-8 and TRBJ2-2; the match to TRBD1 covers 7 bases. The clonotype originates from a human donor with multiple sclerosis. Input material: CD8+ T cells from PBMCs. CDR3 nucleotides: TGTGCCAGCAATGACAGCCCTGGGACAGAAGCCACCGGGGAGCTGTTTTTT. Translated, it gives CASNDSPGTEATGELFF.